The subject of this entry is one TCR beta chain. Its cognate antigen has yet to be identified. Per-base quality was not reported, and no clone a single base away is much larger than it. CDR1 and CDR2, looked up from the germline V gene, are SNHLY and FYNNEI. The CDR3, cysteine through phenylalanine, is 15 amino acids long. Only the CDR3 portion is preserved as DNA: 45 bases, with reading frame beginning at the first base. V ends up 5 bases short and J 5 bases short, with an unmatched junction base count of 8. The data were taken from a study of response to subunit inactivated influenza vaccine (dated by TCRdb to 2016 to 2019). Study-level background: To follow how T cells responded to a trivalent subunit inactivated influenza vaccine, the researchers relied on deep quantitative profiling of the T cell receptor repertoire. Study-wide conclusions, independent of this receptor: It was suggested by the authors that each seasonal influenza vaccination may recruit only a limited number of new T cells.

Receptor libraries were prepared by RT-PCR. The sequencing machine was an Illumina HiSeq 2500. TCRdb trimmed the raw reads at Q25, called clones with MiXCR and kept productive beta chains. Rows merge per CDR3 protein into single entries with the most common DNA and genes. The sample records roughly 710,000 distinct CDR3 sequences, 12% to 15% of which are singletons. The ten largest clones capture 7.6% of the sample. The sequence joins TRBV2 to TRBJ2-5, with 10 junctional bases fitting TRBD1. This specimen was PBMCs from blood, taken around 15 days before vaccination. This sequence was found in a man aged 50 to 59 who received an inactivated influenza vaccine. Donor details come from another sample of the same person, matched by shared clones. The CDR3 in this case is CASSRPGQGPETQYF. The nucleotide sequence reads as follows: TGTGCCAGCAGTAGACCGGGACAGGGGCCCGAGACCCAGTACTTC.